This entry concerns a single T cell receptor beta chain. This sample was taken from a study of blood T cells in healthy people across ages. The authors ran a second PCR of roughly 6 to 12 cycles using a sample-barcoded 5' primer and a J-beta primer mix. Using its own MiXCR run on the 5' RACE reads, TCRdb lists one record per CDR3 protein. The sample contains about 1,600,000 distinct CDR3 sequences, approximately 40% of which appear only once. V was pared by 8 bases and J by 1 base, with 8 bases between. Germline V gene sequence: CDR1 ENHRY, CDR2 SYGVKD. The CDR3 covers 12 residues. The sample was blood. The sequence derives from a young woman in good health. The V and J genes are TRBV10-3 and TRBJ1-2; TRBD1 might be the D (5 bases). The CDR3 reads CAIGGVNYGYTF. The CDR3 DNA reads TGTGCCATCGGAGGGGTTAACTATGGCTACACCTTC.